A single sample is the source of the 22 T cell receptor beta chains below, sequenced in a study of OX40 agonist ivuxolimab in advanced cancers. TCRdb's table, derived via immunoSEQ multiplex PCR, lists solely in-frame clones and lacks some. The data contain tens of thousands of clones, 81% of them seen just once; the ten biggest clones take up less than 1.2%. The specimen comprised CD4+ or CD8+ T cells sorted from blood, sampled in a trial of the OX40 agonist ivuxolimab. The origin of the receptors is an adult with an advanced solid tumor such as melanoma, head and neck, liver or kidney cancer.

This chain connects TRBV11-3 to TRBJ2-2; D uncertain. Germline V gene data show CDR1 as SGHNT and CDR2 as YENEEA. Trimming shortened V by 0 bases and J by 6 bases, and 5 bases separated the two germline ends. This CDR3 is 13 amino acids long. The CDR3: CASSLETSGELFF. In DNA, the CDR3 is TGTGCCAGCAGCTTAGAAACTTCCGGGGAGCTGTTTTTT. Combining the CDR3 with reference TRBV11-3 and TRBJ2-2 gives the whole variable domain EAGVVQSPRYKIIEKKQPVAFWCNPISGHNTLYWYLQNLGQGPELLIRYENEEAVDDSQLPKDRFSAERLKGVDSTLKIQPAELGDSAVYLCASSLETSGELFFGEGSRLTVL.

The CDR3 DNA follows: TGTGCCAGCAGCGTGGGGGTGAACTCCTACAATGAGCAGTTCTTC. Residues: CASSVGVNSYNEQFF. The V gene is TRBV9, the J gene TRBJ2-1; perhaps D is TRBD1 or TRBD2 (5 bases each). V was clipped by 2 bases and J by 0 bases, with 9 bases between them. In germline, CDR1 is SGDLS, CDR2 YYNGEE. This CDR3 region has 15 residues.

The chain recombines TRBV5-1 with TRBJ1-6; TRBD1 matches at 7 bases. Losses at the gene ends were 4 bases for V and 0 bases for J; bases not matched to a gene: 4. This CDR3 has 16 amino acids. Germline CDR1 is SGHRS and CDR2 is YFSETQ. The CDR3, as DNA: TGCGCCAGCAGCCCGACAGGGAGCTCCTATAATTCACCCCTCCACTTT. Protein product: CASSPTGSSYNSPLHF. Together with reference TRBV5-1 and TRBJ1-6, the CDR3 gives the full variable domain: KAGVTQTPRYLIKTRGQQVTLSCSPISGHRSVSWYQQTPGQGLQFLFEYFSETQRNKGNFPGRFSGRQFSNSRSEMNVSTLELGDSALYLCASSPTGSSYNSPLHFGNGTRLTVT.

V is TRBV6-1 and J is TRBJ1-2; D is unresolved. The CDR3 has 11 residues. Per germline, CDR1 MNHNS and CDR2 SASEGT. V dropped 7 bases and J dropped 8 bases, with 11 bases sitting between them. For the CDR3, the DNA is TGTGCCAGCACGTCGGGTAGGGGCTACACCTTC. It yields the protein CASTSGRGYTF.

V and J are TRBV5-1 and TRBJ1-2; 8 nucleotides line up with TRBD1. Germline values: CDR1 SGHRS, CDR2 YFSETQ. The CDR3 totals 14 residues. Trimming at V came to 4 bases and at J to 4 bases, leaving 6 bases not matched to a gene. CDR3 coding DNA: TGCGCCAGCAGCCTCCAGGGGGCCCTCTATGGCTACACCTTC. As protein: CASSLQGALYGYTF.

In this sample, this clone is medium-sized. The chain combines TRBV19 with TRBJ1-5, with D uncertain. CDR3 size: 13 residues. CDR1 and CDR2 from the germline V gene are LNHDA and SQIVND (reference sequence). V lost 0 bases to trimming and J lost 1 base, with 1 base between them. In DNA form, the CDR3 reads TGTGCCAGTAGTATAGAAAGCAATCAGCCCCAGCATTTT. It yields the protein CASSIESNQPQHF.

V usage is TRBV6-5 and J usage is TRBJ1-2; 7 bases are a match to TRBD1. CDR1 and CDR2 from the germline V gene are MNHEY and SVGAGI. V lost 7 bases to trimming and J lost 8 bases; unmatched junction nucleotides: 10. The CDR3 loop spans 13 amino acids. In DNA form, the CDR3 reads TGTGCCAGCACTTCTAACAGGGGTGGGGGCTACACCTTC. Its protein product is CASTSNRGGGYTF.

In nucleotides, the CDR3 is TGTGCCATCAGTGATACGGACAAAGGCGAGCAGTACTTC. This gives the protein CAISDTDKGEQYF. V and J are TRBV10-3 and TRBJ2-7; D possibly corresponds to TRBD1 (5 bases). Germline V lookup: CDR1 ENHRY, CDR2 SYGVKD. The length of the CDR3 is 13 residues. Trimming removed 3 bases at V and 6 bases at J, with 12 bases between.

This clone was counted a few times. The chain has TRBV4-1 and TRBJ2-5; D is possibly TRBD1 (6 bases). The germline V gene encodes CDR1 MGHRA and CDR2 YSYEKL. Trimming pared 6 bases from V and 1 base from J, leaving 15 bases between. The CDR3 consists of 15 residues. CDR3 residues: CASREQGLPQETQYF. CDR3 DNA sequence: TGCGCCAGCAGGGAACAGGGCCTACCCCAAGAGACCCAGTACTTC.

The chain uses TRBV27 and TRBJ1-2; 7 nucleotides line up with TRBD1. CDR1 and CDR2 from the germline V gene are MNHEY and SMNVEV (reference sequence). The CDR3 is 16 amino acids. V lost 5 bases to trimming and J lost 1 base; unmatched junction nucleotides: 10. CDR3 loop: CASSPSRGQLNYGYTF. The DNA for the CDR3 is TGTGCCAGCAGTCCATCTAGGGGACAGCTTAACTATGGCTACACCTTC.

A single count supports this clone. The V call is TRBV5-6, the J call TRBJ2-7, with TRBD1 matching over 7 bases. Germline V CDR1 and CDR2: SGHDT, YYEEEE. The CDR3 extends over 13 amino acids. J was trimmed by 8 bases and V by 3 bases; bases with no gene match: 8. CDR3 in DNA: TGTGCCAGCAGCTCAAACAGGGGAACCCAGCAGTACTTC. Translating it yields CASSSNRGTQQYF.

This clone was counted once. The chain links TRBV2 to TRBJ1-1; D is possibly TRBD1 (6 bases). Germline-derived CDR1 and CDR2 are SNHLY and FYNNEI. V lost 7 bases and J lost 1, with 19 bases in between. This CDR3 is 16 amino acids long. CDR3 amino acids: CASTQDSRPRNTEAFF. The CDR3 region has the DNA TGTGCCAGCACTCAGGACAGCCGTCCGAGGAACACTGAAGCTTTCTTT.

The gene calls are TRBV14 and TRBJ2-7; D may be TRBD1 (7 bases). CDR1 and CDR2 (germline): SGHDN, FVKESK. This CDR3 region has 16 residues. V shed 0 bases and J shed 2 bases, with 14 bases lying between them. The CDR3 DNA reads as TGTGCCAGCAGCCAAGACCGAGCCAGGGGGGCCTACGAGCAGTACTTC. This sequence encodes CASSQDRARGAYEQYF.

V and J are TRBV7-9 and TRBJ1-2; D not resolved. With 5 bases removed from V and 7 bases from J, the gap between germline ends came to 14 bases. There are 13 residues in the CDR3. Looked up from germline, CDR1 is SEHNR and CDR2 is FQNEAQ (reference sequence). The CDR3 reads CASSPKSGVGYTF. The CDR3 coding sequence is TGTGCCAGCAGCCCCAAGAGTGGGGTTGGCTACACCTTC.

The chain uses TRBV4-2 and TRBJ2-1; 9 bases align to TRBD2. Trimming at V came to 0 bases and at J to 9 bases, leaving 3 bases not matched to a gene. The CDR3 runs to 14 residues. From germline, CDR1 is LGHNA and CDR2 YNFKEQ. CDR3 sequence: CASSQEAGGSEQFF. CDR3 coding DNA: TGTGCCAGCAGCCAAGAAGCGGGGGGCTCTGAGCAGTTCTTC.

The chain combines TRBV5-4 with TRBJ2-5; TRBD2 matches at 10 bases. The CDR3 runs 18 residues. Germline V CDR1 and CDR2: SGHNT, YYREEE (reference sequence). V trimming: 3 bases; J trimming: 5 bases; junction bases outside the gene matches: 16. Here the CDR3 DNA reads TGTGCCAGCAGCTCTCGACTAAGCGGGGGGGCAACGGGGGAGACCCAGTACTTC. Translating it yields CASSSRLSGGATGETQYF.

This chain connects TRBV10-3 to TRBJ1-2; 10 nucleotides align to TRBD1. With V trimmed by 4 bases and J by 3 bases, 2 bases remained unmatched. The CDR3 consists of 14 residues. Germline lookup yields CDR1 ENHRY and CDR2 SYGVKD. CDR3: CAISGQGADYGYTF. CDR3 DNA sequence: TGTGCCATCAGTGGACAGGGGGCGGACTATGGCTACACCTTC.

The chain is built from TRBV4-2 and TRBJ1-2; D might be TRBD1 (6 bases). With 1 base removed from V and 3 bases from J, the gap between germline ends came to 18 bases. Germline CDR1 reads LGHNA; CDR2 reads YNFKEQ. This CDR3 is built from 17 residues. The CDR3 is CASSQVGGGIGDYGYTF. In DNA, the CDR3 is TGTGCCAGCAGCCAAGTAGGGGGGGGCATCGGTGACTATGGCTACACCTTC.

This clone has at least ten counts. The CDR3 is CASSAGQSRSPSRNTIYF. CDR3 nucleotide sequence: TGTGCCAGCAGCGCGGGACAGTCGCGATCCCCGTCACGAAACACCATATATTTT. The rearrangement uses TRBV2 and TRBJ1-3, with 7 bases matching TRBD1. J was trimmed by 5 bases and V by 6 bases; bases with no gene match: 19. The CDR3 runs 18 residues. Germline V gene data show CDR1 as SNHLY and CDR2 as FYNNEI. The complete variable domain, with remaining parts taken from reference TRBV2 and TRBJ1-3, reads EPEVTQTPSHQVTQMGQEVILRCVPISNHLYFYWYRQILGQKVEFLVSFYNNEISEKSEIFDDQFSVERPDGSNFTLKIRSTKLEDSAMYFCASSAGQSRSPSRNTIYFGEGSWLTVV.

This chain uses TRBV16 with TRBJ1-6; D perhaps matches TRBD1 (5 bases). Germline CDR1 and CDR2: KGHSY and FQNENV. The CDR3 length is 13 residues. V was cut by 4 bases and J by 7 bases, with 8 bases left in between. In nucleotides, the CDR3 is TGTGCCAGCAGCCTAGACAGAAATTCACCCCTCCACTTT. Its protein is CASSLDRNSPLHF.

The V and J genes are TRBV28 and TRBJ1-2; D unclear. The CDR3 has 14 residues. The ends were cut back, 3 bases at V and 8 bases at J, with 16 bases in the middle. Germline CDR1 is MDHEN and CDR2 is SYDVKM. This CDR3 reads CASSFRPLEGGYTF. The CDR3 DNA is TGTGCCAGCAGTTTCCGGCCCCTGGAGGGCGGCTACACCTTC.

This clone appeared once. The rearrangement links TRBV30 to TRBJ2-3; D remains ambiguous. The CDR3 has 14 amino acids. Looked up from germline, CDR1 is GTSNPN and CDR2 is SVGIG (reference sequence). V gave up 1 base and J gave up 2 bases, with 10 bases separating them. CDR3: CAWSASPNTDTQYF. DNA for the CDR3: TGTGCCTGGAGTGCGTCTCCTAACACAGATACGCAGTATTTT.